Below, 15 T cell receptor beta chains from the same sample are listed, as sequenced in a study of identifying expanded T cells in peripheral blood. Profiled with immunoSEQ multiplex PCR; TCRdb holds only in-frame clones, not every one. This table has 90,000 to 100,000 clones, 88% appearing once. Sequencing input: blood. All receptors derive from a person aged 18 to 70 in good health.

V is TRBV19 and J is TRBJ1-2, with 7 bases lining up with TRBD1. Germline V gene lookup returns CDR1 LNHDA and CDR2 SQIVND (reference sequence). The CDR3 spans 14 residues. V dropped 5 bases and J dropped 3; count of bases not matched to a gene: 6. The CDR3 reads CASSQAGGYYGYTF. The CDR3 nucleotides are TGTGCCAGTAGTCAGGCAGGGGGGTACTATGGCTACACCTTC.

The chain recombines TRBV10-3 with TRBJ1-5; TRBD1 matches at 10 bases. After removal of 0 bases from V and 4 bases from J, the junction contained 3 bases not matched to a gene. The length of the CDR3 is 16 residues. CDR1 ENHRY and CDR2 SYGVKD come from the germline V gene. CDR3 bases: TGTGCCATCAGTGAGTCAGGACAGGGGGGAAATCAGCCCCAGCATTTT. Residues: CAISESGQGGNQPQHF.

CDR3 nucleotide sequence: TGTGCCAGCAGGGAAACAGCCAAAAACATTCAGTACTTC. Encoded protein: CASRETAKNIQYF. The V call is TRBV28, the J call TRBJ2-4; no clear D gene. The CDR3 totals 13 residues. Germline V gives CDR1 MDHEN, CDR2 SYDVKM. V was clipped by 6 bases and J by 0 bases, with 6 bases between them.

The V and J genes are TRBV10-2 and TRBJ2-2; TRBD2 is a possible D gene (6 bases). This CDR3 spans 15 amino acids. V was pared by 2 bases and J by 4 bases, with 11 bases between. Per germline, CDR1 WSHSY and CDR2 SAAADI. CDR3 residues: CASSEAGRPTGELFF. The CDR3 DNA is TGCGCCAGCAGTGAGGCGGGGAGACCCACCGGGGAGCTGTTTTTT.

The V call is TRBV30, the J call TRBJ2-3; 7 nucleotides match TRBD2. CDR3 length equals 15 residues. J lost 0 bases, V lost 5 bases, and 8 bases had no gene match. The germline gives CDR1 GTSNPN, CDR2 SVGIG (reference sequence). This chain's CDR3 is CAWVRDGGSTDTQYF. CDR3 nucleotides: TGTGCCTGGGTGCGTGACGGGGGGAGCACAGATACGCAGTATTTT.

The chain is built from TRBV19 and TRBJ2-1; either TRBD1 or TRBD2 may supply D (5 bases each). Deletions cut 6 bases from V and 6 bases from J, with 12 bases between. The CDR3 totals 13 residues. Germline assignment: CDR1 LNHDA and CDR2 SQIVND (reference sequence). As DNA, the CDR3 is TGTGCCAGTAGACCATGGGACCGCAATGAGCAGTTCTTC. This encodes CASRPWDRNEQFF. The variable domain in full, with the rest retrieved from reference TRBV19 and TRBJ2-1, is DGGITQSPKYLFRKEGQNVTLSCEQNLNHDAMYWYRQDPGQGLRLIYYSQIVNDFQKGDIAEGYSVSREKKESFPLTVTSAQKNPTAFYLCASRPWDRNEQFFGPGTRLTVL.

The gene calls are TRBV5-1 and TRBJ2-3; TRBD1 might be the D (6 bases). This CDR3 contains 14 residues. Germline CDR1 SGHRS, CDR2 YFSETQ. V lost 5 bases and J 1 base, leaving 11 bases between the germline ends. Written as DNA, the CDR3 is TGCGCCAGCAGTCTACAGGGCCGCACAGATACGCAGTATTTT. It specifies CASSLQGRTDTQYF.

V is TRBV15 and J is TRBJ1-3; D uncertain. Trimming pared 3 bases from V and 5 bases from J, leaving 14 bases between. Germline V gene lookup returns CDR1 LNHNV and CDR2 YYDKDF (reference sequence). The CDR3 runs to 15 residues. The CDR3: CATSRGLGPRNTIYF. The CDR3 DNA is TGTGCCACCAGCAGGGGTCTGGGCCCCCGAAACACCATATATTTT.

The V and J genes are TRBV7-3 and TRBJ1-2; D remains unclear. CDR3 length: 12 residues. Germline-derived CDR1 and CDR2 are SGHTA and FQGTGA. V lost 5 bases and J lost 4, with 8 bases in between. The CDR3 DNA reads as TGTGCCAGCAGCCCCCCATTCTATGGCTACACCTTC. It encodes CASSPPFYGYTF.

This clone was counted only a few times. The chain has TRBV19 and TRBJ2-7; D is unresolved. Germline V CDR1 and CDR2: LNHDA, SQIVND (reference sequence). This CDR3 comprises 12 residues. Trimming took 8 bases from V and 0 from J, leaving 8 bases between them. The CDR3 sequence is CASWDSSYEQYF. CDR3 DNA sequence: TGTGCCAGTTGGGATAGCTCCTACGAGCAGTACTTC.

In DNA form, the CDR3 reads TGTGCCAGCAGCTCAAGGGGGCTAGCGAATATCGCCTACGAGCAGTACTTC. Encoded protein: CASSSRGLANIAYEQYF. The chain couples TRBV7-2 to TRBJ2-7; weak D call: TRBD1 (7 bases). This CDR3 has 17 amino acids. Per germline, CDR1 SGHTA and CDR2 FQGNSA. The ends were cut back, 4 bases at V and 2 bases at J, with 21 bases in the middle. The full variable domain, rest sourced from reference TRBV7-2 and TRBJ2-7, is GAGVSQSPSNKVTEKGKDVELRCDPISGHTALYWYRQSLGQGLEFLIYFQGNSAPDKSGLPSDRFSAERTGGSVSTLTIQRTQQEDSAVYLCASSSRGLANIAYEQYFGPGTRLTVT.

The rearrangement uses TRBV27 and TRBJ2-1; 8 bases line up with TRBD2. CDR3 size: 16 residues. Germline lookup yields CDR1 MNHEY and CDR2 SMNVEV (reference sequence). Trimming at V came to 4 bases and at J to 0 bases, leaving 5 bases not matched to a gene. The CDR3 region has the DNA TGTGCCAGCAGTTCAATTAGCGGGGCCTCCTACAATGAGCAGTTCTTC. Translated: CASSSISGASYNEQFF.

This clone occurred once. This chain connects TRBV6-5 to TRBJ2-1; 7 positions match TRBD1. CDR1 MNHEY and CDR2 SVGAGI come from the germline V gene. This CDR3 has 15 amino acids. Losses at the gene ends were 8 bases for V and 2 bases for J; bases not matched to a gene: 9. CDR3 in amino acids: CASGTGTEPYNEQFF. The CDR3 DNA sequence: TGTGCCAGCGGTACCGGGACAGAACCCTACAATGAGCAGTTCTTC.

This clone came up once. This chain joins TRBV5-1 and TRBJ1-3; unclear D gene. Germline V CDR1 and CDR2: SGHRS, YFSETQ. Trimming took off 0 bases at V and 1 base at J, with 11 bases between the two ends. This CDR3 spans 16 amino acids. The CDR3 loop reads CASSLAPAVSGNTIYF. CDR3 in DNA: TGCGCCAGCAGCTTGGCCCCAGCCGTGTCTGGAAACACCATATATTTT.

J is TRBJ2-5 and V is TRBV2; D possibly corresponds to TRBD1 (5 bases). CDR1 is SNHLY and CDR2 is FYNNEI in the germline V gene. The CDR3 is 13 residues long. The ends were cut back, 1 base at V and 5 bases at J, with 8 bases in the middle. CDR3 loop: CASSEGQKETQYF. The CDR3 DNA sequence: TGTGCCAGCAGTGAAGGACAGAAGGAGACCCAGTACTTC.